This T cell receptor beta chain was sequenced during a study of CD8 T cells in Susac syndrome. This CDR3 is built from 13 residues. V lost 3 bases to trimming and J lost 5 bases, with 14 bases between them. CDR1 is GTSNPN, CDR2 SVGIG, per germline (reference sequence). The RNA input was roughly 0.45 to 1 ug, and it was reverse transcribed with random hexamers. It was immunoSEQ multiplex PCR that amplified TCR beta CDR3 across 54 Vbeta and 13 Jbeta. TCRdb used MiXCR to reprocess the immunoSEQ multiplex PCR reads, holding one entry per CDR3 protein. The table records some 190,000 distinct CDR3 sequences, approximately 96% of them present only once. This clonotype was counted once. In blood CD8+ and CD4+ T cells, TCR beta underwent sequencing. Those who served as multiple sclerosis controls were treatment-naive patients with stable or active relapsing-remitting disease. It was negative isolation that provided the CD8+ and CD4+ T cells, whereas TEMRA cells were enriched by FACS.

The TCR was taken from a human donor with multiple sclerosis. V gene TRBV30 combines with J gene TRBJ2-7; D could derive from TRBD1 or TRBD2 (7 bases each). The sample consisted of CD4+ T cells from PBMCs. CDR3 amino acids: CAWRGRGLHEQYF. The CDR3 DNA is TGTGCCTGGAGAGGGAGGGGGCTCCACGAGCAGTACTTC. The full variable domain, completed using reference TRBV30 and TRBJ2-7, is SQTIHQWPATLVQPVGSPLSLECTVEGTSNPNLYWYRQAAGRGLQLLFYSVGIGQISSEVPQNLSASRPQDRQFILSSKKLLLSDSGFYLCAWRGRGLHEQYFGPGTRLTVT.